The sequence of this T cell receptor beta chain was determined in a study of blood T cells in healthy people across ages. Germline V gene lookup returns CDR1 MNHEY and CDR2 SVGAGI. Trimming cost V 7 bases and J 4 bases; bases outside gene matches: 6. This CDR3 is built from 14 residues. This clonotype showed up just a few times. PCR was performed a second time for about 7 to 12 cycles using a sample-barcoded 5' primer and a J-beta primer mix. MiXCR, run by TCRdb on the 5' RACE reads, gives a single entry per CDR3 protein. The profile covers about 800,000 distinct CDR3 sequences, with 20% to 25% appearing a single time and under 4.5% taken by the ten largest. Drawn from each donor were 7.5 to 10 milliliters of peripheral blood. The data also belong to a second study, concerning T cells of mothers and their children. According to that study: Sequencing got over 9 million TCR beta CDR3 reads from each mother and roughly 2.7 million from each child. Regardless of relatedness, pairs show thymic selection shaping TCR recombination output in a similar manner.

This clonotype was obtained from a boy aged 5 to 17 in good health. The rearrangement links TRBV6-5 to TRBJ1-4; 7 bases align to TRBD1. Material: blood. The CDR3 DNA reads TGTGCCAGCACCCAAGGGGGCATTAATGAAAAACTGTTTTTT. This codes for CASTQGGINEKLFF.